This T cell receptor (beta chain) was retrieved from a study of CD8+ T cells in alopecia areata. The CDR3 length is 18 residues. The germline CDR1 and CDR2 sequences are SEHNR and FQNEAQ (reference sequence). V was cut by 5 bases and J by 0 bases, with 23 bases left in between. Remarks on this clone: Antigen specificity is unknown.

In each case, RNA was isolated and then reverse transcribed into cDNA as the sequencing template. The data were produced by immunoSEQ multiplex PCR, yet TCRdb's version contains in-frame clones alone and is incomplete. The sample lists about 120,000 clones; around 53% were seen once. Broader study findings: Affected scalp, especially in alopecia totalis/universalis, had a higher clonality than normal scalp did.

Treatment meaning: oral pan-JAK inhibitor, 5-10 mg twice daily. The study team obtained lesional scalp punch biopsies and peripheral blood from alopecia areata patients. The clonotype originates from a human donor with alopecia areata. This material consisted of CD4+ T cells sorted from blood, taken at week 4, from a patient treated with tofacitinib. The rearrangement joins TRBV7-9 to TRBJ2-7; D possibly corresponds to TRBD2 (6 bases). The CDR3 sequence is CASSDQGQAGLPSYEQYF. In DNA, the CDR3 is TGTGCCAGCAGCGACCAGGGCCAAGCCGGACTACCCTCCTACGAGCAGTACTTC. Drawing the rest from reference TRBV7-9 and TRBJ2-7, the complete variable domain is DTGVSQNPRHKITKRGQNVTFRCDPISEHNRLYWYRQTLGQGPEFLTYFQNEAQLEKSRLLSDRFSAERPKGSFSTLEIQRTEQGDSAMYLCASSDQGQAGLPSYEQYFGPGTRLTVT.